Below, 24 T cell receptor beta chains from the same sample are listed, as sequenced in a study of PD-L1 blockade in urothelial cancer. As to time point: pretreatment peripheral blood. Assay used: immunoSEQ multiplex PCR; TCRdb lists only in-frame clones, some missing. This table has roughly 63,000 clones, 81% appearing once. Source: PBMCs, taken around atezolizumab (anti-PD-L1) treatment. All receptors derive from a man between 65 and 85 years old with urothelial cancer.

In the case of this clone: A much larger clone lies one base from this, so it may be a read error. Other DNA sequences in the sample encode the same CDR3. The chain links TRBV5-1 to TRBJ1-5; unclear D gene. V dropped 2 bases and J dropped 3 bases, with 12 bases sitting between them. The CDR3 covers 15 residues. Germline V gene data show CDR1 as SGHRS and CDR2 as YFSETQ. CDR3 sequence: CASSLSGDLNQPQHF. CDR3 in DNA: TGCGCCAGCAGCTTAAGTGGAGACCTCAATCAGCCCCAGCATTTT.

V and J are TRBV5-1 and TRBJ2-3; D unresolved. CDR1 and CDR2 from the germline V gene are SGHRS and YFSETQ. The V end was cut by 1 base, the J end by 6 bases, with 12 bases between. This CDR3 region has 14 residues. The CDR3, as DNA: TGCGCCAGCAGCTTGCAGGCCTTTGAGGATACGCAGTATTTT. It is translated as CASSLQAFEDTQYF.

This chain's CDR3 is CATTGTSGVLNTQYF. Here the CDR3 DNA reads TGTGCCACCACAGGGACTAGCGGAGTATTAAATACGCAGTATTTT. The chain links TRBV15 to TRBJ2-3, with 11 bases that match TRBD2. V shed 7 bases, J shed 7 bases, and the junction held 10 bases outside the gene matches. Germline V CDR1 and CDR2: LNHNV, YYDKDF (reference sequence). The CDR3 runs to 15 residues.

This clone turned up a few times. The V and J genes are TRBV4-2 and TRBJ2-7; 7 nucleotides agree with TRBD2. Germline V gives CDR1 LGHNA, CDR2 YNFKEQ. Trimming took 1 base from V and 6 from J; bases not matched to a gene: 9. There are 15 residues in the CDR3. The CDR3 loop is CASSQGGRGGVEQYF. The CDR3 bases are TGTGCCAGCAGCCAAGGGGGGAGGGGTGGGGTCGAGCAGTACTTC.

The V and J genes are TRBV11-2 and TRBJ2-1; D ambiguous. Germline V gene lookup returns CDR1 SGHAT and CDR2 FQNNGV. The CDR3 length is 13 residues. Trimming stripped 2 bases from V and 4 bases from J, with 6 bases between. The chain's CDR3 is CASSLQAYNEQFF. The DNA for the CDR3 is TGTGCCAGCAGCTTACAAGCGTACAATGAGCAGTTCTTC.

This chain joins TRBV6-1 and TRBJ2-7; D uncertain. V lost 6 bases and J 0 bases, leaving 3 bases between the germline ends. CDR3 length: 11 residues. The germline CDR1 and CDR2 sequences are MNHNS and SASEGT. CDR3 sequence reads: CASRSSYEQYF. The CDR3 region has the DNA TGTGCCAGCAGGAGCTCCTACGAGCAGTACTTC.

For this clone: Other DNA variants within this sample encode the same CDR3. The chain combines TRBV30 with TRBJ1-1; 8 bases fit TRBD1. The CDR3 extends over 13 amino acids. J lost 7 bases, V lost 2 bases, and 6 bases had no gene match. Germline lookup yields CDR1 GTSNPN and CDR2 SVGIG (reference sequence). CDR3 region: CAWSRQGLNEAFF. The CDR3 DNA follows: TGTGCCTGGAGTCGACAGGGGTTGAATGAAGCTTTCTTT.

The rearrangement uses TRBV4-1 and TRBJ2-7; 14 nucleotides align to TRBD2. V dropped 0 bases and J dropped 4; count of bases not matched to a gene: 8. Germline CDR1 MGHRA, CDR2 YSYEKL. This CDR3 is 18 amino acids long. The CDR3 region has the DNA TGCGCCAGCAGCCAAGATAGACTAGCGGGAGGGCTAGAGTACGAGCAGTACTTC. Translation: CASSQDRLAGGLEYEQYF.

This clone was detected only a few times. The chain is built from TRBV28 and TRBJ1-2, with TRBD1 matching 7 bases. The V gene's germline CDR1 is MDHEN and CDR2 SYDVKM. V was clipped by 7 bases and J by 1 base; unmatched bases: 9. The CDR3 extends over 15 amino acids. For the CDR3, the DNA is TGTGCCAGCACCGAGGGGGGACAGTTTAACTATGGCTACACCTTC. Translating it yields CASTEGGQFNYGYTF.

The chain joins TRBV18 to TRBJ2-3; TRBD1 might be the D (5 bases). The CDR3 has 18 amino acids. V lost 2 bases and J 1 base, leaving 19 bases between the germline ends. Germline CDR1 and CDR2: KGHSH and LQKENI. This CDR3 is CASSPISRLPRGTDTQYF. CDR3 DNA sequence: TGTGCCAGCTCACCAATCTCCCGGTTGCCCAGGGGCACAGATACGCAGTATTTT.

This clone turned up a few times. V gene TRBV18 combines with J gene TRBJ1-2, with a weak D call TRBD1 (5 bases). The V end was cut by 2 bases, the J end by 3 bases, with 13 bases between. This CDR3 contains 15 residues. From germline, CDR1 is KGHSH and CDR2 LQKENI. The CDR3 here is CASSPARGSDYGYTF. CDR3 DNA: TGTGCCAGCTCACCAGCAAGGGGTAGTGACTATGGCTACACCTTC.

The V gene is TRBV2, the J gene TRBJ2-7; 13 bases fit TRBD2. The CDR3 covers 15 residues. V gave up 8 bases and J gave up 2 bases; unmatched junction bases: 6. Per the germline V gene, CDR1 is SNHLY and CDR2 is FYNNEI. This CDR3 reads CASFPGLAGPYEQYF. The CDR3 bases are TGTGCCAGCTTCCCGGGACTAGCGGGACCCTACGAGCAGTACTTC.

The rearrangement joins TRBV6-5 to TRBJ2-7, with 7 bases matching TRBD1. The CDR3 runs to 15 residues. CDR1 and CDR2 (germline): MNHEY, SVGAGI. Trimming at V came to 5 bases and at J to 5 bases, leaving 12 bases not matched to a gene. The CDR3 DNA sequence: TGTGCCAGCAGTAGCGAGCCAGGGGGAGATCACGAGCAGTACTTC. Translation: CASSSEPGGDHEQYF.

The chain recombines TRBV7-2 with TRBJ2-7, with D tentatively TRBD1 (6 bases). Germline V gives CDR1 SGHTA, CDR2 FQGNSA. V dropped 3 bases and J dropped 4 bases, with 10 bases sitting between them. The CDR3 length is 13 residues. The CDR3 sequence: CASSFGQIYEQYF. CDR3 nucleotides: TGTGCCAGCAGCTTCGGACAGATATACGAGCAGTACTTC. Full variable domain (outside the CDR3, taken from reference TRBV7-2 and TRBJ2-7): GAGVSQSPSNKVTEKGKDVELRCDPISGHTALYWYRQSLGQGLEFLIYFQGNSAPDKSGLPSDRFSAERTGGSVSTLTIQRTQQEDSAVYLCASSFGQIYEQYFGPGTRLTVT.

This chain connects TRBV28 to TRBJ2-7, with 9 bases aligning to TRBD2. CDR3 length: 15 amino acids. Germline loops: CDR1 MDHEN, CDR2 SYDVKM. Germline trimming cut 6 bases from V and 0 bases from J; bases unmatched to any gene: 6. The CDR3 DNA sequence: TGTGCCAGCAGACGAACTAGCGGGCCCTCCTACGAGCAGTACTTC. It specifies CASRRTSGPSYEQYF.

This chain joins TRBV7-7 and TRBJ2-5; D is perhaps TRBD2 (6 bases). This CDR3 region has 14 residues. Germline V gene lookup returns CDR1 SSHAT and CDR2 FNYEAQ (reference sequence). CDR3 in DNA: TGTGCTAGCCAACCATCTAGCGAACAAGAGACCCAGTACTTC. It is translated as CASQPSSEQETQYF.

V is TRBV11-3 and J is TRBJ1-5; 7 bases align to TRBD1. With 6 bases clipped from V and 0 bases from J, the junction kept 14 bases outside the gene matches. The CDR3 length is 18 residues. Germline values: CDR1 SGHNT, CDR2 YENEEA. The CDR3, as DNA: TGTGCCAGCAGGTTGCCCTATACAGGGGTGTTTAGCAATCAGCCCCAGCATTTT. This translates into CASRLPYTGVFSNQPQHF.

This chain uses TRBV5-1 with TRBJ2-2; 7 nucleotides align to TRBD1. After removal of 4 bases from V and 5 bases from J, the junction contained 5 bases not matched to a gene. CDR3 length: 14 residues. CDR1 is SGHRS, CDR2 YFSETQ, per germline. The CDR3 loop is CASSQGVGTGELFF. The CDR3 nucleotides are TGCGCCAGCAGCCAGGGGGTTGGGACCGGGGAGCTGTTTTTT.

The chain is built from TRBV2 and TRBJ1-3; 7 bases are a match to TRBD1. Looked up from germline, CDR1 is SNHLY and CDR2 is FYNNEI. The CDR3 covers 15 residues. V gave up 5 bases and J gave up 0 bases; unmatched junction bases: 4. CDR3 protein: CASSPGQNSGNTIYF. CDR3 sequence (DNA): TGTGCCAGCAGTCCGGGACAGAACTCTGGAAACACCATATATTTT.

The gene calls are TRBV6-1 and TRBJ2-7; 7 bases are shared with TRBD1. The CDR3 has 15 residues. CDR1 MNHNS and CDR2 SASEGT come from the germline V gene. The V gene end was trimmed by 5 bases and the J gene end by 3 bases; junction bases not matched to a gene: 10. CDR3 nucleotide sequence: TGTGCCAGCAGTATTCGGGACAGAGAAAACTACGAGCAGTACTTC. It codes for CASSIRDRENYEQYF.

This clone was counted once. The V call is TRBV25-1, the J call TRBJ2-5; TRBD1 matches at 7 bases. Germline assignment: CDR1 MGHDK and CDR2 SYGVNS. There are 17 residues in the CDR3. The junction had 13 bases not matched to a gene; V was cut back by 4 bases and J by 2 bases. The CDR3 spells CASSVNYIRTGQETQYF. In DNA, the CDR3 is TGTGCCAGCAGTGTAAACTACATTAGGACAGGACAAGAGACCCAGTACTTC.

The chain carries TRBV5-1 and TRBJ2-1, with 10 bases identical to TRBD2. Per the germline V gene, CDR1 is SGHRS and CDR2 is YFSETQ. This CDR3 is 16 amino acids long. V dropped 0 bases and J dropped 7; count of bases not matched to a gene: 7. The CDR3 region is CASSLATSGIGNEQFF. The CDR3 DNA follows: TGCGCCAGCAGCTTGGCAACTAGCGGGATTGGAAATGAGCAGTTCTTC.

This clone was recorded a few times. CDR3 in DNA: TGTGCCAGCAGTGTTCCCCGGGACGGAACAGGGGGCATGGTCACCGGGGAGCTGTTTTTT. Translating it yields CASSVPRDGTGGMVTGELFF. The rearrangement uses TRBV2 and TRBJ2-2, with 9 bases matching TRBD1. Germline V lookup: CDR1 SNHLY, CDR2 FYNNEI. Germline trimming cut 4 bases from V and 4 bases from J; bases unmatched to any gene: 19. This CDR3 comprises 20 residues.

The chain couples TRBV6-1 to TRBJ1-3; D may be TRBD1 (5 bases). Germline V gene lookup returns CDR1 MNHNS and CDR2 SASEGT. Trimming cost V 0 bases and J 0 bases, with 15 bases left between them. CDR3 length equals 18 residues. The CDR3 DNA sequence: TGTGCCAGCAGTGAAGCCGTGGGGGGTCATTCCTCTGGAAACACCATATATTTT. Amino acid sequence: CASSEAVGGHSSGNTIYF.